These T cell receptor beta chains were read from a single sample in a study of blood T cell repertoires in COVID-19. Data came from immunoSEQ multiplex PCR; TCRdb stores just in-frame clones and leaves some out. This sample has about 160,000 clones, with 88% found just once. Input material: PBMCs or T cells enriched from blood (not recorded which). The source of these receptors is a woman between 50 and 59 years old who had recovered from COVID-19. CDR3s include the opening cysteine and the closing phenylalanine or tryptophan. A D gene is named only where the DNA matches it firmly. A clone size is listed for some rows: how often the clone was seen (once, few, many), or a class if it is expanded.

j_gene | d_gene | abundance | v_gene | len | CDR3aa | CDR3nt
TRBJ2-3 | TRBD1 | . | TRBV19 | 16 | CASSTRTGSSTDTQYF | TGTGCCAGTAGTACTAGGACAGGGTCTAGCACAGATACGCAGTATTTT
TRBJ1-1 | . | . | TRBV28 | 14 | CASSVGGRNTEAFF | TGTGCCAGCAGTGTCGGGGGTCGAAACACTGAAGCTTTCTTT
TRBJ1-5 | . | . | TRBV5-1 | 13 | CASSLEYNQPQHF | TGCGCCAGCAGCTTGGAATACAATCAGCCCCAGCATTTT
TRBJ2-2 | . | . | TRBV19 | 15 | CASSIGRGHTGELFF | TGTGCCAGTAGTATCGGGAGGGGGCACACCGGGGAGCTGTTTTTT
TRBJ1-5 | TRBD1 | . | TRBV4-3 | 14 | CASSQAGGNQPQHF | TGCGCCAGCAGCCAAGCAGGGGGGAATCAGCCCCAGCATTTT
TRBJ2-7 | . | . | TRBV12-1 | 22 | CASCRTARPWTSGGPEPFEQYF | TGTGCCAGCTGTAGGACGGCGAGACCATGGACTAGCGGGGGGCCCGAGCCCTTCGAGCAGTACTTC
TRBJ1-6 | . | few | TRBV4-2 | 13 | CASSQAENSPLHF | TGTGCCAGCAGCCAAGCTGAGAATTCACCCCTCCACTTT
TRBJ2-2 | . | . | TRBV18 | 19 | CASSISHLAGRANTGELFF | TGTGCCAGCTCAATCTCCCATCTGGCGGGACGGGCGAACACCGGGGAGCTGTTTTTT
TRBJ2-5 | . | . | TRBV5-1 | 14 | CASSLGLGQETQYF | TGCGCCAGCAGCCTGGGACTCGGCCAAGAGACCCAGTACTTC
TRBJ2-7 | . | . | TRBV11-3 | 15 | CASGYQGAVGYEQYF | TGTGCCAGCGGATACCAAGGGGCAGTAGGCTACGAGCAGTACTTC
TRBJ2-5 | TRBD1 | . | TRBV19 | 14 | CASSIGTGKETQYF | TGTGCCAGTAGTATAGGGACAGGGAAGGAGACCCAGTACTTC